This passage covers 19 T cell receptor beta chains from one sample sequenced in a study of cytomegalovirus exposure and HLA in healthy donors. The assay was immunoSEQ multiplex PCR, and TCRdb's table has in-frame clones only and misses some. The table lists about 98,000 clones, around 88% of them singletons. Sequenced sample: PBMCs. The receptors stem from a woman in her 30s in good health and CMV-seronegative.

V and J are TRBV5-1 and TRBJ2-1; 9 bases agree with TRBD2. With V trimmed by 3 bases and J by 8 bases, 6 bases remained unmatched. Germline V CDR1 and CDR2: SGHRS, YFSETQ. This CDR3 has 14 amino acids. The DNA of the CDR3 is TGCGCCAGCAGCTCTATAGCGGGAGCCCATGAGCAGTTCTTC. Residues: CASSSIAGAHEQFF.

The chain has TRBV21-1 and TRBJ1-1; the D call in the table, TRBD1, was not verified against the DNA. TRBV21-1 is assigned pseudogene status. The CDR3 totals 15 residues. CDR3 sequence: CASSKLDRDPTEAFF. CDR3 in DNA: TGTGCCAGCAGCAAACTGGACAGGGACCCGACTGAAGCTTTCTTT.

The chain couples TRBV11-1 to TRBJ2-1, with D perhaps matching TRBD1 (6 bases). Germline assignment: CDR1 SGHAT and CDR2 FQDESV (reference sequence). With 8 bases removed from V and 8 bases from J, the gap between germline ends came to 22 bases. This CDR3 spans 15 amino acids. The CDR3 protein is CASSTLPQGPDEQFF. The CDR3 DNA is TGTGCCAGCTCCACTCTCCCACAGGGTCCCGATGAGCAGTTCTTC.

The V and J genes are TRBV5-6 and TRBJ1-2, with TRBD1 matching 8 bases. The CDR3 runs 15 residues. J gave up 2 bases and V 2 bases, and 5 bases lay outside the gene matches. CDR1 is SGHDT and CDR2 is YYEEEE in the germline V gene. In nucleotides, the CDR3 is TGTGCCAGCAGCTTCCCCGGGACAGGAAACTATGGCTACACCTTC. Its translation is CASSFPGTGNYGYTF.

This sequence joins TRBV10-3 and TRBJ1-1, with unresolved D. The CDR3 loop spans 14 amino acids. V was pared by 2 bases and J by 0 bases, with 7 bases between. Germline V gene sequence: CDR1 ENHRY, CDR2 SYGVKD. The DNA of the CDR3 is TGTGCCATCAGTGAGCGGGGATTGAACACTGAAGCTTTCTTT. It codes for CAISERGLNTEAFF.

The chain is built from TRBV6-1 and TRBJ1-5, with TRBD1 matching 8 bases. CDR3 length equals 15 residues. Germline V lookup: CDR1 MNHNS, CDR2 SASEGT. The junction had 13 bases not matched to a gene; V was cut back by 8 bases and J by 7 bases. The DNA of the CDR3 is TGTGCCAGCCACCCCGGACAGGGTGGAAGGCAGCCCCAGCATTTT. Its translation: CASHPGQGGRQPQHF.

The genes are TRBV27 and TRBJ1-6, with D hard to call. Germline V gene data show CDR1 as MNHEY and CDR2 as SMNVEV (reference sequence). The CDR3 consists of 15 residues. V was trimmed by 8 bases and J by 9 bases, leaving 20 bases between them. The CDR3: CASSYSGPTGSPLHF. Written as DNA, the CDR3 is TGTGCCAGCTCCTATAGCGGGCCTACGGGTTCACCCCTCCACTTT.

V usage is TRBV7-2 and J usage is TRBJ2-1; no clear D gene. CDR3 length equals 11 residues. Trimming left V 2 bases short and J 9 bases short, with 5 bases between. Germline V gene data show CDR1 as SGHTA and CDR2 as FQGNSA. In nucleotides, the CDR3 is TGTGCCAGCAGCTTATCCGGTGAGCAGTTCTTC. This sequence encodes CASSLSGEQFF.

This chain connects TRBV18 to TRBJ2-7, with 14 bases lining up with TRBD2. V trimming: 6 bases; J trimming: 5 bases; junction bases outside the gene matches: 3. The CDR3 spans 14 residues. Germline CDR1 and CDR2: KGHSH and LQKENI. CDR3 DNA: TGTGCCAGCTCCGGGACTAGCGGGAGCCACGAGCAGTACTTC. This encodes CASSGTSGSHEQYF.

The rearrangement joins TRBV28 to TRBJ2-3, with TRBD1 as a possible D gene (6 bases). V gave up 3 bases and J gave up 7 bases, with 23 bases separating them. CDR1 and CDR2 from the germline V gene are MDHEN and SYDVKM. CDR3 length: 17 amino acids. The CDR3: CASSFSSGAGVVNTQYF. CDR3 bases: TGTGCCAGCAGTTTCTCGTCCGGGGCAGGGGTAGTAAATACGCAGTATTTT. Based on the CDR3 plus reference TRBV28 and TRBJ2-3, the full variable domain is DVKVTQSSRYLVKRTGEKVFLECVQDMDHENMFWYRQDPGLGLRLIYFSYDVKMKEKGDIPEGYSVSREKKERFSLILESASTNQTSMYLCASSFSSGAGVVNTQYFGPGTRLTVL.

The V gene is TRBV7-9, the J gene TRBJ2-4; possible D gene TRBD2, 5 bases. V was cut by 1 base and J by 2 bases, with 9 bases left in between. Germline V gives CDR1 SEHNR, CDR2 FQNEAQ (reference sequence). The CDR3 sequence is 15 residues long. In DNA, the CDR3 is TGTGCCAGCAGCTTAGGGCGGGTAACCAAAAACATTCAGTACTTC. The encoded protein is CASSLGRVTKNIQYF.

This chain joins TRBV19 and TRBJ1-2, with 8 bases aligning to TRBD1. The length of the CDR3 is 14 residues. Germline loops: CDR1 LNHDA, CDR2 SQIVND (reference sequence). The ends lost 3 bases at V and 6 bases at J; junction bases unmatched: 6. CDR3 sequence: CASSIYRGEDGYTF. The CDR3 nucleotides read TGTGCCAGTAGTATCTACAGGGGGGAGGATGGCTACACCTTC.

DNA of the CDR3: TGTGCCAGCAGGGGCGGAGGCTACGAGCAGTACTTC. This codes for CASRGGGYEQYF. The chain couples TRBV6-6 to TRBJ2-7; D may be TRBD2 (5 bases). Trimming pared 6 bases from V and 3 bases from J, leaving 9 bases between. CDR1 and CDR2 from the germline V gene are MNHNY and SVGAGI (reference sequence). CDR3 length: 12 residues.

The CDR3: CASGTGRGTEAFF. The CDR3 bases are TGCGCCAGCGGTACAGGGCGTGGCACTGAAGCTTTCTTT. The chain carries TRBV5-1 and TRBJ1-1; tentative D call: TRBD1 (6 bases). Germline lookup yields CDR1 SGHRS and CDR2 YFSETQ. The CDR3 sequence is 13 residues long. V lost 7 bases and J 4 bases, leaving 14 bases between the germline ends.

The V gene is TRBV28, the J gene TRBJ2-1, with D tentatively TRBD1 (6 bases). Between the trimmed V and J ends, which lost 5 bases and 6 bases, there was a span of 23 bases. This CDR3 has 17 amino acids. In germline, CDR1 is MDHEN, CDR2 SYDVKM. The CDR3 reads CASSTSAGPIGGNEQFF. CDR3 nucleotide sequence: TGTGCCAGCAGTACCTCCGCCGGGCCCATAGGGGGCAATGAGCAGTTCTTC.

The chain employs TRBV5-1 and TRBJ2-7, with D possibly matching TRBD1 (6 bases). Germline assignment: CDR1 SGHRS and CDR2 YFSETQ. The CDR3 extends over 13 amino acids. V was cut by 4 bases and J by 4 bases, with 12 bases left in between. CDR3 loop: CASSPNRAYEQYF. CDR3 coding DNA: TGCGCCAGCAGCCCAAACAGGGCGTACGAGCAGTACTTC.

The J gene is TRBJ2-5, the V gene TRBV6-5, with a tentative D call TRBD2 (6 bases). This CDR3 is built from 13 residues. The germline V gene has CDR1 MNHEY and CDR2 SVGAGI. The germline V and J ends were trimmed by 6 bases and 2 bases, with 10 bases remaining between them. CDR3 amino acids: CASSTSGQETQYF. As DNA, the CDR3 is TGTGCCAGCAGCACAAGCGGGCAAGAGACCCAGTACTTC.

The V and J genes are TRBV9 and TRBJ2-1, with TRBD2 as a possible D gene (6 bases). V was cut by 3 bases and J by 6 bases, with 13 bases left in between. This CDR3 is built from 14 residues. The V gene's germline CDR1 is SGDLS and CDR2 YYNGEE. The CDR3 loop reads CASSGGVLSNEQFF. Here the CDR3 DNA reads TGTGCCAGCAGCGGGGGGGTCCTCAGCAATGAGCAGTTCTTC.

This chain links TRBV6-5 with TRBJ1-3; D is ambiguous. The CDR3 length is 14 residues. In germline, CDR1 is MNHEY, CDR2 SVGAGI. Trimming shortened V by 7 bases and J by 0 bases, and 10 bases separated the two germline ends. Here the CDR3 reads CASKRFLSGNTIYF. In DNA, the CDR3 is TGTGCCAGCAAACGGTTCCTCTCTGGAAACACCATATATTTT.